Reported below is one T cell receptor beta chain. Its matching antigen is unknown. Clones were read by immunoSEQ multiplex PCR, and TCRdb kept only the in-frame ones, dropping some. The table has about 2.4 million clones, 80% to 95% seen once; the top ten hold about 0.38%. This specimen belongs to a study of shared clonotypes between healthy human individuals. Study-level results: Naive subsets usually exceeded memory subsets in estimated richness.

The germline CDR1 and CDR2 sequences are MDHEN and SYDVKM. V lost 1 base and J lost 3, with 9 bases in between. This CDR3 contains 15 residues. The rearrangement joins TRBV28 to TRBJ2-2; a possible D gene is TRBD1 (6 bases). The sample comprised naive CD4+ T cells from PBMCs. Stated subset: CD45RA+ positively selected. The receptor was derived from a man between 18 and 29 years old in good health. Some clones in this sample may be carry-over from other donors' samples. CDR3 in amino acids: CASSLSGTHTGELFF. The CDR3, as DNA: TGTGCCAGCAGTTTATCGGGGACACACACCGGGGAGCTGTTTTTT. Supplemented by reference TRBV28 and TRBJ2-2, the full variable domain reads DVKVTQSSRYLVKRTGEKVFLECVQDMDHENMFWYRQDPGLGLRLIYFSYDVKMKEKGDIPEGYSVSREKKERFSLILESASTNQTSMYLCASSLSGTHTGELFFGEGSRLTVL.